The clone carrying this T cell receptor beta chain was seen ten or more times. The CDR3 is 16 residues long. V lost 0 bases and J 0 bases, leaving 11 bases between the germline ends. Looked up from germline, CDR1 is LNHDA and CDR2 is SQIVND (reference sequence). CD8+CD57+ cell expansion, shown by flow cytometry, had occurred in the patients selected for sequencing. The sample comes from a study of CD8+CD57+ T cells in acquired aplastic anemia. For the study at large: Average DNA yield from sorted CD4+ and CD8+ cells was around 3.2 ug.

TCR beta VDJ combinations and CDR3 sequences were profiled from genomic DNA. TCRdb processed the reads anew with MiXCR; each CDR3 protein has one entry. The sample consists of roughly 250,000 distinct CDR3 sequences, around 43% of them appearing once. J is TRBJ1-1 and V is TRBV19, with D possibly TRBD1 on 5 matching bases. The clonotype originates from a human donor with aplastic anemia. Sequenced sample: sorted CD4+, CD8+, or CD8+CD57+ T cells (not recorded which) from PBMCs. CDR3 DNA: TGTGCCAGTAGTATAGATTATCAGGGAATGAACACTGAAGCTTTCTTT. Encoded protein: CASSIDYQGMNTEAFF.